This TCR beta chain was profiled in a study of blood T cell repertoires in COVID-19. V was shortened by 6 bases and J by 0 bases, with 12 bases between the two germline ends. The CDR3 has 15 amino acids. Germline CDR1 is SGHTS and CDR2 is YDEGEE. The assay was immunoSEQ multiplex PCR, and TCRdb's table has in-frame clones only and misses some. The data contain about 12,000 clones, around nine tenths of them seen just once; the ten biggest clones take up around 13%. The chain joins TRBV5-8 to TRBJ2-2; D might be TRBD1 (5 bases). The source of this sequence is a man aged 70 or older with active COVID-19. The sequenced material came from peripheral blood. CDR3 amino acids: CASNLLDTNTGELFF. For the CDR3, the DNA is TGTGCCAGCAACCTCCTGGACACGAACACCGGGGAGCTGTTTTTT.